Below, 26 T cell receptor beta chains from the same sample are listed, as sequenced in a study of radiotherapy plus CTLA-4 blockade in lung cancer (dated by TCRdb to 2016 to 2019). The protocol used for the library was the immunoSEQ multiplex PCR assay. TCRdb provides this immuneACCESS table in a form limited to in-frame rearrangements. Some clones are lacking; in checked studies, under half of them reflect an unresolved V gene, and why the rest are absent is not known. Within this sample are tens of thousands of clones, with roughly 79% of them counted one time only. The ten biggest clones cover approximately 22% of the sample. The sample consisted of peripheral blood, taken from a patient treated with radiotherapy plus ipilimumab. The receptors originated from a human donor with non-small cell lung cancer whose response to radiotherapy plus ipilimumab could not be evaluated. Some clones in this sample may be carry-over from other donors' samples.

This clone was found many times. The V call is TRBV6-1, the J call TRBJ2-5, with D tentatively TRBD1 (6 bases). Germline CDR1 and CDR2: MNHNS and SASEGT. Trimming shortened V by 2 bases and J by 4 bases, and 14 bases separated the two germline ends. This CDR3 region has 15 residues. CDR3 nucleotide sequence: TGTGCCAGCAGTGAAAGAGGGGGATCAGGAGAGACCCAGTACTTC. The encoded protein is CASSERGGSGETQYF.

The rearrangement links TRBV4-1 to TRBJ2-3, with D possibly TRBD2 on 6 matching bases. Trimming removed 4 bases at V and 5 bases at J, with 10 bases between. This CDR3 region has 13 residues. CDR1 and CDR2 (germline): MGHRA, YSYEKL. CDR3 DNA: TGCGCCAGCAGCCGCCCCGGGGGAGATACGCAGTATTTT. As protein: CASSRPGGDTQYF.

This sequence joins TRBV15 and TRBJ1-2; a weak D match, TRBD1 (6 bases). Germline CDR1 and CDR2: LNHNV and YYDKDF (reference sequence). The CDR3 runs to 15 residues. V was clipped by 3 bases and J by 0 bases, with 11 bases between them. CDR3 DNA sequence: TGTGCCACCAGCAGGCGGCAGGGGTCTAACTATGGCTACACCTTC. Its protein is CATSRRQGSNYGYTF.

This rearrangement joins TRBV28 to TRBJ2-4; D perhaps matches TRBD2 (5 bases). The CDR3 length is 13 residues. Trimming left V 5 bases short and J 11 bases short, with 16 bases between. The germline V gene encodes CDR1 MDHEN and CDR2 SYDVKM. The CDR3 DNA sequence: TGTGCCAGCAGTCTTCCCGGGGTCCTCCTTCAGTACTTC. This codes for CASSLPGVLLQYF.

CDR3 coding DNA: TGTGCCAGCAGTTACGTCGGACAGACATACGAGCAGTACTTC. It encodes CASSYVGQTYEQYF. The chain has TRBV6-5 and TRBJ2-7, with D possibly being TRBD1 (6 bases). Germline CDR1 is MNHEY and CDR2 is SVGAGI. This CDR3 spans 14 amino acids. V was cut by 2 bases and J by 4 bases, with 12 bases left in between.

A few counts support this clone. This chain uses TRBV7-9 with TRBJ1-2, with 7 bases that match TRBD1. The CDR3 has 17 residues. Trimming at V came to 0 bases and at J to 3 bases, leaving 10 bases not matched to a gene. Germline CDR1 and CDR2: SEHNR and FQNEAQ (reference sequence). The CDR3: CASSLAYPDRDYYGYTF. CDR3 bases: TGTGCCAGCAGCTTAGCTTATCCCGACAGGGATTACTATGGCTACACCTTC.

The chain links TRBV29-1 to TRBJ2-1; D possibly corresponds to TRBD1 (5 bases). The CDR3 length is 15 residues. The germline gives CDR1 SQVTM, CDR2 ANQGSEA. V was pared by 7 bases and J by 1 base, with 17 bases between. The CDR3 DNA sequence: TGCAGCGCCACCGAAGATCCAGGGTCCTACAATGAGCAGTTCTTC. This gives the protein CSATEDPGSYNEQFF.

The chain is built from TRBV4-2 and TRBJ2-5, with D unclear. Matching the DNA end better, TRBJ2-7 makes the J call doubtful. Looked up from germline, CDR1 is LGHNA and CDR2 is YNFKEQ. The CDR3 covers 11 residues. CDR3 in DNA: TGTGCCAGCAGGGACTCCTACGAGCAGTACTTC. This gives the protein CASRDSYEQYF.

The chain links TRBV18 to TRBJ2-5; 8 bases line up with TRBD2. Germline CDR1 and CDR2: KGHSH and LQKENI. The CDR3 loop spans 16 amino acids. The J segment lost 3 bases and the V segment lost 4 bases, leaving 10 bases of the junction unmatched. This CDR3 is CASSQPFRRGEETQYF. Here the CDR3 DNA reads TGTGCCAGCTCACAACCGTTTAGGCGGGGGGAAGAGACCCAGTACTTC. Filled out from reference TRBV18 and TRBJ2-5, the complete variable domain reads NAGVMQNPRHLVRRRGQEARLRCSPMKGHSHVYWYRQLPEEGLKFMVYLQKENIIDESGMPKERFSAEFPKEGPSILRIQQVVRGDSAAYFCASSQPFRRGEETQYFGPGTRLLVL.

The J gene is TRBJ1-2, the V gene TRBV28, with D possibly being TRBD1 (6 bases). The V gene's germline CDR1 is MDHEN and CDR2 SYDVKM. V was clipped by 1 base and J by 0 bases, with 15 bases between them. The CDR3 has 17 residues. The CDR3 DNA follows: TGTGCCAGCAGTTTATTTAACGAGGGGGGGCCTAACTATGGCTACACCTTC. Translating gives CASSLFNEGGPNYGYTF.

This chain links TRBV27 with TRBJ1-6, with TRBD1 identical over 8 bases. Per the germline V gene, CDR1 is MNHEY and CDR2 is SMNVEV (reference sequence). The CDR3 is 19 residues long. The V gene end was trimmed by 3 bases and the J gene end by 5 bases; junction bases not matched to a gene: 15. CDR3 DNA sequence: TGTGCCAGCAGTTTTCGGACAGGGCCCTTTTTTCGGAATAATTCACCCCTCCACTTT. Encoded protein: CASSFRTGPFFRNNSPLHF.

The V call is TRBV5-8, the J call TRBJ2-7; D is undetermined. CDR1 and CDR2 (germline): SGHTS, YDEGEE. This CDR3 spans 14 amino acids. The V end lost 0 bases, the J end lost 1 base, and 8 bases lay between the germline ends. CDR3 nucleotide sequence: TGTGCCAGCAGCTTGGAACAGCCTTCCTACGAGCAGTACTTC. Translation gives CASSLEQPSYEQYF. Full variable domain (missing parts from reference TRBV5-8 and TRBJ2-7): EAGVTQSPTHLIKTRGQQATLRCSPISGHTSVYWYQQALGLGLQFLLWYDEGEERNRGNFPPRFSGRQFPNYSSELNVNALELEDSALYLCASSLEQPSYEQYFGPGTRLTVT.

This clone was seen a single time. The V and J genes are TRBV28 and TRBJ1-4; D is ambiguous. V was cut by 2 bases and J by 3 bases, with 7 bases left in between. CDR1 is MDHEN and CDR2 is SYDVKM in the germline V gene. CDR3 length: 14 amino acids. The CDR3: CASSLPGANEKLFF. As DNA, the CDR3 is TGTGCCAGCAGTTTACCCGGGGCTAATGAAAAACTGTTTTTT.

This rearrangement joins TRBV5-8 to TRBJ2-5; D not resolved. The DNA end favors TRBJ2-7, so the J call may be wrong. The CDR3 has 11 residues. Germline assignment: CDR1 SGHTS and CDR2 YDEGEE. The CDR3, as DNA: TGTGCCAGCAGTTACTCCCGCGAGCAGTACTTC. Translating gives CASSYSREQYF.

This clone was observed once. This chain connects TRBV30 to TRBJ1-1, with 7 bases that match TRBD1. The CDR3 totals 15 residues. Germline CDR1 reads GTSNPN; CDR2 reads SVGIG (reference sequence). With 3 bases clipped from V and 0 bases from J, the junction kept 7 bases outside the gene matches. The CDR3, as DNA: TGTGCCTGGAGCGGCTCTGGGACAGTGAACACTGAAGCTTTCTTT. Protein: CAWSGSGTVNTEAFF.

This chain links TRBV10-3 with TRBJ2-1; 12 bases line up with TRBD2. V gave up 6 bases and J gave up 4 bases; unmatched junction bases: 4. Germline V gives CDR1 ENHRY, CDR2 SYGVKD. The CDR3 contains 15 residues. The CDR3 DNA sequence: TGTGCCATCAGCTCTAGCGGGGGGGCTTACAATGAGCAGTTCTTC. Protein: CAISSSGGAYNEQFF.

The gene calls are TRBV28 and TRBJ1-5; D not resolved. Germline lookup yields CDR1 MDHEN and CDR2 SYDVKM. This CDR3 is 18 amino acids long. Trimming pared 3 bases from V and 3 bases from J, leaving 21 bases between. The CDR3 loop is CASSFPYYVPTINQPQHF. CDR3 coding DNA: TGTGCCAGCAGTTTCCCTTACTACGTCCCCACGATCAATCAGCCCCAGCATTTT.

The chain combines TRBV9 with TRBJ2-2, with 7 bases matching TRBD2. Germline CDR1 SGDLS, CDR2 YYNGEE. The CDR3 spans 15 residues. J was trimmed by 2 bases and V by 4 bases; bases with no gene match: 5. CDR3 region: CASSPSGLNTGELFF. The CDR3 nucleotides are TGTGCCAGCAGCCCCTCGGGACTAAACACCGGGGAGCTGTTTTTT.

This clone was seen a few times. The chain recombines TRBV14 with TRBJ1-5; maybe TRBD1 (5 bases). Germline lookup yields CDR1 SGHDN and CDR2 FVKESK. V lost 2 bases to trimming and J lost 4 bases, with 9 bases between them. The CDR3 totals 14 residues. CDR3 nucleotide sequence: TGTGCCAGCAGCCAACCGGGACTGAATCAGCCCCAGCATTTT. This gives the protein CASSQPGLNQPQHF.

The chain employs TRBV11-3 and TRBJ2-6, with TRBD1 matching 11 bases. J was trimmed by 2 bases and V by 3 bases; bases with no gene match: 3. The CDR3 extends over 17 amino acids. Germline assignment: CDR1 SGHNT and CDR2 YENEEA. For the CDR3, the DNA is TGTGCCAGCAGCTTGGACAGGGGGCAGGCTGGGGCCAACGTCCTGACTTTC. Translated, it gives CASSLDRGQAGANVLTF. The full variable domain, in which reference TRBV11-3 and TRBJ2-6 provide the parts outside the CDR3, is EAGVVQSPRYKIIEKKQPVAFWCNPISGHNTLYWYLQNLGQGPELLIRYENEEAVDDSQLPKDRFSAERLKGVDSTLKIQPAELGDSAVYLCASSLDRGQAGANVLTFGAGSRLTVL.

The chain joins TRBV6-6 to TRBJ1-4; the D is unclear. V was clipped by 4 bases and J by 8 bases, with 17 bases between them. The CDR3 has 15 residues. Germline CDR1 is MNHNY and CDR2 is SVGAGI (reference sequence). CDR3 protein: CASSSVGEGLEKLFF. CDR3 bases: TGTGCCAGCAGTTCGGTCGGAGAGGGATTGGAAAAACTGTTTTTT.

This clone appeared once. The chain uses TRBV27 and TRBJ1-5; D is unresolved. V lost 2 bases and J lost 1, with 9 bases in between. The germline CDR1 and CDR2 sequences are MNHEY and SMNVEV (reference sequence). The CDR3 totals 15 residues. In nucleotides, the CDR3 is TGTGCCAGCAGTTTAAAGAGAATCAGCAATCAGCCCCAGCATTTT. As protein: CASSLKRISNQPQHF.

This sequence joins TRBV7-9 and TRBJ2-1; D may be TRBD1 (6 bases). Germline-derived CDR1 and CDR2 are SEHNR and FQNEAQ (reference sequence). This CDR3 comprises 12 residues. V shed 4 bases and J shed 9 bases, with 10 bases lying between them. In DNA, the CDR3 is TGTGCCAGCAGCTCTACAGGGATTGAGCAGTTCTTC. Its protein is CASSSTGIEQFF.

V and J are TRBV10-2 and TRBJ2-7; no definite D call. V gave up 9 bases and J gave up 5 bases, with 17 bases separating them. CDR1 is WSHSY, CDR2 SAAADI, per germline. The CDR3 consists of 13 residues. The CDR3 DNA reads TGCGCCAGTAGAACCACGAGCCTTAACGAGCAGTACTTC. This sequence encodes CASRTTSLNEQYF.

This clone came up a few times. The chain has TRBV9 and TRBJ1-6; no clear D. CDR1 SGDLS and CDR2 YYNGEE come from the germline V gene. The CDR3 sequence is 16 residues long. V lost 0 bases and J 2 bases, leaving 9 bases between the germline ends. In DNA form, the CDR3 reads TGTGCCAGCAGCGTAGTTCCCCAGGCCTATAATTCACCCCTCCACTTT. Protein: CASSVVPQAYNSPLHF.

The chain carries TRBV2 and TRBJ1-1, with TRBD1 matching over 9 bases. The CDR3 is 13 amino acids. Trimming cost V 6 bases and J 3 bases; bases outside gene matches: 2. CDR1 SNHLY and CDR2 FYNNEI come from the germline V gene. The chain's CDR3 is CASRRQGDTEAFF. The CDR3 DNA reads as TGTGCCAGCAGAAGACAGGGGGACACTGAAGCTTTCTTT.